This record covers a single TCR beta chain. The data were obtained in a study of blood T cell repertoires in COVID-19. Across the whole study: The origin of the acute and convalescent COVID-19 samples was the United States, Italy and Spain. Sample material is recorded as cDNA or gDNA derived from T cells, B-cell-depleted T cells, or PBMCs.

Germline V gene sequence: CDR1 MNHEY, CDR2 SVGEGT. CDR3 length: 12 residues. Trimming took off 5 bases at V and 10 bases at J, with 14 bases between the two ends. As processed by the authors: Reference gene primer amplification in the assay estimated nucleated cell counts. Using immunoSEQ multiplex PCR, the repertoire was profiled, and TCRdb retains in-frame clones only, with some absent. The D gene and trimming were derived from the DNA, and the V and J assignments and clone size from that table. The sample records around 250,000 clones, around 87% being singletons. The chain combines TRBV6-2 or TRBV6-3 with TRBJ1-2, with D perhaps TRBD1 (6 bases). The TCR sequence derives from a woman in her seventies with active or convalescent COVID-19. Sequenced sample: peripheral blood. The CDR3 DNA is TGTGCCAGCAGTAGCTACCGACAGGACTACACCTTC. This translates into CASSSYRQDYTF.